One and the same sample provided the 6 T cell receptor beta chains below, sequenced in a study of T-cell reconstitution after alpha-beta-depleted transplantation in children. Unique molecular identifiers featured in how the TCRbeta library was prepared. TCRdb itself ran the PCR reads through MiXCR, one entry per CDR3 protein. The sample has 250,000 or so distinct CDR3 sequences; roughly 8.2% are singletons. The sequencing used PBMCs, mostly from graft donor cells, collected 180 days after TCRalphabeta/CD19-depleted stem cell transplant. The origin of the receptors is a male patient younger than 18 who had a stem cell transplant for acute lymphoblastic leukemia, so the T cells may come from the graft donor.

This clonotype was observed a handful of times. V and J are TRBV5-1 and TRBJ2-1; TRBD1 might be the D (5 bases). CDR1 is SGHRS, CDR2 YFSETQ, per germline. Trimming left V 4 bases short and J 2 bases short, with 7 bases between. This CDR3 contains 13 residues. The CDR3 bases are TGCGCCAGCAGCCCAGGGACCTACAATGAGCAGTTCTTC. Protein: CASSPGTYNEQFF.

This clonotype was seen repeatedly, ten times or more. V usage is TRBV3-1 and J usage is TRBJ2-5; 7 nucleotides agree with TRBD1. The V gene's germline CDR1 is LGHDT and CDR2 YNNKEL (reference sequence). V shed 3 bases and J 1 base; nucleotides not matched to a gene: 5. The CDR3 runs to 15 residues. CDR3 coding DNA: TGTGCCAGCAGCCAGCATCACAGGGGCCAAGAGACCCAGTACTTC. It is translated as CASSQHHRGQETQYF.

In this sample, this clonotype turned up many times. This chain links TRBV13 with TRBJ1-3; D perhaps matches TRBD1 (5 bases). Trimming shortened V by 4 bases and J by 2 bases, and 12 bases separated the two germline ends. Germline CDR1 PRHDT, CDR2 FYEKMQ (reference sequence). CDR3 size: 15 residues. For the CDR3, the DNA is TGTGCCAGCAGCTCCCGCCAGGGCGCTGGAAACACCATATATTTT. Amino acid sequence: CASSSRQGAGNTIYF.

The sample holds one count of this clonotype. The rearrangement joins TRBV5-6 to TRBJ2-1, with D possibly matching TRBD1 (6 bases). The CDR3 is 14 amino acids. V was cut by 4 bases and J by 1 base, with 9 bases left in between. The germline CDR1 and CDR2 sequences are SGHDT and YYEEEE. CDR3 residues: CASSMDRSYNEQFF. The CDR3 nucleotides are TGTGCCAGCAGCATGGACAGATCCTACAATGAGCAGTTCTTC.

The sample holds many counts of this clonotype. The J gene is TRBJ2-5, the V gene TRBV7-8; D is possibly TRBD1 or TRBD2 (5 bases each). Germline V gene lookup returns CDR1 SGHVS and CDR2 FQNEAQ. The CDR3 length is 11 residues. Trimming removed 5 bases from V and 9 bases from J, with 10 bases in between. The CDR3 sequence is CASSLGVAQYF. CDR3 bases: TGTGCCAGCAGCCTGGGGGTGGCCCAGTACTTC.

This clonotype occurred many times. The rearrangement links TRBV20-1 to TRBJ1-1; TRBD1 agrees at 11 bases. The CDR3 has 13 residues. Losses at the gene ends were 3 bases for V and 4 bases for J; bases not matched to a gene: 1. CDR1 and CDR2 from the germline V gene are DFQATT and SNEGSKA (reference sequence). The CDR3: CSARDRGLTEAFF. The CDR3 DNA is TGCAGTGCTAGGGACAGGGGGCTCACTGAAGCTTTCTTT.